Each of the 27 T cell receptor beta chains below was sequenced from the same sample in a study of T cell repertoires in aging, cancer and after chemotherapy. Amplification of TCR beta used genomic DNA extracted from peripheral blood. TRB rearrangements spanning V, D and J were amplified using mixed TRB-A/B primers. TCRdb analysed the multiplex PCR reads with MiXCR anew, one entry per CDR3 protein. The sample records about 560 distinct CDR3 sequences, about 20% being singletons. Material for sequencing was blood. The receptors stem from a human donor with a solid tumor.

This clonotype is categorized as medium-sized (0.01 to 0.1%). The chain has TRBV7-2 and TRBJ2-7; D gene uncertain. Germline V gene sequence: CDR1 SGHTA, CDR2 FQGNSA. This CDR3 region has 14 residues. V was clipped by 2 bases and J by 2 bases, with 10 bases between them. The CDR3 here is CASSLSSQAYEQYF. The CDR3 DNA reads TGTGCCAGCAGCTTAAGTAGCCAGGCCTACGAGCAGTACTTC.

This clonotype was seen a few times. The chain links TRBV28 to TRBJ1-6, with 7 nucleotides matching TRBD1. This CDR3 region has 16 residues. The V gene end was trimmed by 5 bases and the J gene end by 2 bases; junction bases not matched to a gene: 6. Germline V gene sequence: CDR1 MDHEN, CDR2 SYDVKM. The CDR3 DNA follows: TGTGCCAGCAGTCCTGACAGGGACACCTATAATTCACCCCTCCACTTT. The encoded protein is CASSPDRDTYNSPLHF.

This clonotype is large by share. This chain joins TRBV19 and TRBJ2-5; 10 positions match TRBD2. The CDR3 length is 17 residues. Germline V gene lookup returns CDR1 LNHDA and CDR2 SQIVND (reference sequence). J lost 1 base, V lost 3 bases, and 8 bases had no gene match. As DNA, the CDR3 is TGTGCCAGTAGTATGGGGAAGCTAGCGGGGGTCCAAGAGACCCAGTACTTC. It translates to CASSMGKLAGVQETQYF.

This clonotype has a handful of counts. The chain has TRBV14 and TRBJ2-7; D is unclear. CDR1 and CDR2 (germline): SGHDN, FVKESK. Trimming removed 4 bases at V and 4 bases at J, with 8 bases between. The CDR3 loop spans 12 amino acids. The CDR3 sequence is CASSLGGYEQYF. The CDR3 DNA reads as TGTGCCAGCAGCCTCGGCGGATACGAGCAGTACTTC.

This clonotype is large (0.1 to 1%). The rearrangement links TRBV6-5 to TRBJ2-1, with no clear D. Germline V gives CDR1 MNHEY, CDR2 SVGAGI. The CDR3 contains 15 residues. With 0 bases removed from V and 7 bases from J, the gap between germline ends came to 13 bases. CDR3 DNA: TGTGCCAGCAGTTACTCCTCGGCCCTACGGAATGAGCAGTTCTTC. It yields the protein CASSYSSALRNEQFF.

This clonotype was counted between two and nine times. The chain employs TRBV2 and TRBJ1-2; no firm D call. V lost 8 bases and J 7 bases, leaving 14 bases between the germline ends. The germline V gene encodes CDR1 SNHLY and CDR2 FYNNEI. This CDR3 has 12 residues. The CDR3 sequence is CASSPVGGGYTF. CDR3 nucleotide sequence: TGTGCCAGCTCCCCCGTGGGCGGTGGCTACACCTTC.

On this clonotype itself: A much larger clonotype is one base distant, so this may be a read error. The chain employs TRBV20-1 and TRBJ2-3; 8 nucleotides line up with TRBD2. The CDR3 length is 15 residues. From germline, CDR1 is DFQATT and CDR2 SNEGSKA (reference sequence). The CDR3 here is CSARVAGGTGDKQYF. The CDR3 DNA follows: TGCAGTGCTAGAGTCGCGGGGGGCACCGGAGATAAGCAGTATTTT.

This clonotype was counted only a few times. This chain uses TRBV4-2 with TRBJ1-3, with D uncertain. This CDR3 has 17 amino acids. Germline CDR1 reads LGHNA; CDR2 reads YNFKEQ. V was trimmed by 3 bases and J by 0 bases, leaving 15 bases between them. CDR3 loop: CASSHQRRGNSGNTIYF. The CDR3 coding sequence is TGTGCCAGCAGCCATCAGCGTCGGGGTAACTCTGGAAACACCATATATTTT.

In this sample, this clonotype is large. This CDR3 reads CASSLGQGVSLYGYTF. The CDR3 nucleotides are TGTGCCAGCAGCTTGGGTCAGGGTGTTAGTCTTTATGGCTACACCTTC. V gene TRBV5-4 combines with J gene TRBJ1-2; D possibly corresponds to TRBD1 (5 bases). Between the trimmed V and J ends, which lost 0 bases and 5 bases, there was a span of 17 bases. This CDR3 comprises 16 residues. Looked up from germline, CDR1 is SGHNT and CDR2 is YYREEE (reference sequence).

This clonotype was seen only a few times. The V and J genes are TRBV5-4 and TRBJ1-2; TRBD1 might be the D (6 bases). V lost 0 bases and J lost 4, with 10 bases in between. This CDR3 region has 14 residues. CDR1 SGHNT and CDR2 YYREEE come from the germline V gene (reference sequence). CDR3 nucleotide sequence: TGTGCCAGCAGCTTGGGTCAGGGGTCCTATGGCTACACCTTC. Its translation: CASSLGQGSYGYTF. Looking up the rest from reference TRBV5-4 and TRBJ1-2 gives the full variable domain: ETGVTQSPTHLIKTRGQQVTLRCSSQSGHNTVSWYQQALGQGPQFIFQYYREEENGRGNFPPRFSGLQFPNYSSELNVNALELDDSALYLCASSLGQGSYGYTFGSGTRLTVV.

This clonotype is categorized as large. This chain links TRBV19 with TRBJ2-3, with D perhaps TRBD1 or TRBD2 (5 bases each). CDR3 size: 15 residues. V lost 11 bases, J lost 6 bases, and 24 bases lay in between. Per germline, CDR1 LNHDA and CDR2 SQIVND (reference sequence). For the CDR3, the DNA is TGTGCCTCCCAAAGTGGGGCATCATGGAGGGATACGCAGTATTTT. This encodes CASQSGASWRDTQYF.

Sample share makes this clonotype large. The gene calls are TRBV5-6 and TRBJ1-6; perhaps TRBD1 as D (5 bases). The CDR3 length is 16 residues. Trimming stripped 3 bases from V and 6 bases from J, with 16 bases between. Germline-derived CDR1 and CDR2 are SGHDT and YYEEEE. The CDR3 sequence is CASSWTGGGSNSPLHF. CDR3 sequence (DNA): TGTGCCAGCAGCTGGACGGGTGGGGGGTCTAATTCACCCCTCCACTTT. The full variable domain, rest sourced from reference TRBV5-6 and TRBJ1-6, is DAGVTQSPTHLIKTRGQQVTLRCSPKSGHDTVSWYQQALGQGPQFIFQYYEEEERQRGNFPDRFSGHQFPNYSSELNVNALLLGDSALYLCASSWTGGGSNSPLHFGNGTRLTVT.

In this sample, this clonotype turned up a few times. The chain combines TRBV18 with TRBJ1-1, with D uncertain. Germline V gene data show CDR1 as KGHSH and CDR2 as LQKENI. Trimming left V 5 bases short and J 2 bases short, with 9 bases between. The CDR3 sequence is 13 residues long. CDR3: CASSASDNTEAFF. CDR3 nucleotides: TGTGCCAGCTCAGCCTCCGACAACACTGAAGCTTTCTTT. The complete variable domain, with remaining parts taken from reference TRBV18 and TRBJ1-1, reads NAGVMQNPRHLVRRRGQEARLRCSPMKGHSHVYWYRQLPEEGLKFMVYLQKENIIDESGMPKERFSAEFPKEGPSILRIQQVVRGDSAAYFCASSASDNTEAFFGQGTRLTVV.

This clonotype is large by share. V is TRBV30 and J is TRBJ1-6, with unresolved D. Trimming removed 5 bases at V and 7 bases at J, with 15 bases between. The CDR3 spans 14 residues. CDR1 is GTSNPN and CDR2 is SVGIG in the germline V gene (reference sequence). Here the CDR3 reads CAWQLLTGNSPLHF. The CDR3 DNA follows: TGTGCCTGGCAACTGCTTACGGGAAATTCACCCCTCCACTTT.

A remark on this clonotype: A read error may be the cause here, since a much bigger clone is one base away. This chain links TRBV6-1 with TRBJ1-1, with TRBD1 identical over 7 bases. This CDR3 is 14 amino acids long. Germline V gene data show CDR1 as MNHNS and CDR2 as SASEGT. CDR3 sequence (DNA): TGTACCAGCAGTGAAGCGCAAGGGGGCGGTGAAGCTTTCTTT. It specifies CTSSEAQGGGEAFF.

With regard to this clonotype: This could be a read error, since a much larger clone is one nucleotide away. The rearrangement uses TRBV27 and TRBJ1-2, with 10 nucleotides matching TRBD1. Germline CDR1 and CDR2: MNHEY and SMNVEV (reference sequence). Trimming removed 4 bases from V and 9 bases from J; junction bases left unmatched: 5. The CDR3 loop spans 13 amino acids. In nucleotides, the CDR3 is TGTGCCAGCAGTTCGGGGACAGGGGTATGCTACACCTTC. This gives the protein CASSSGTGVCYTF.

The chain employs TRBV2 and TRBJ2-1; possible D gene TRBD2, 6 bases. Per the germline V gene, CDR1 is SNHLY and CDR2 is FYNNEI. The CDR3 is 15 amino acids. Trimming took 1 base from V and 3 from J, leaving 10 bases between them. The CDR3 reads CASSEGGRNYNEQFF. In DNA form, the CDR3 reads TGTGCCAGCAGTGAAGGGGGGAGGAACTACAATGAGCAGTTCTTC.

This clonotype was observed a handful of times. The CDR3 protein is CSARDVALADTQYF. CDR3 coding DNA: TGCAGTGCTAGAGATGTCGCCTTAGCAGATACGCAGTATTTT. V is TRBV20-1 and J is TRBJ2-3; D is unresolved. The germline V gene encodes CDR1 DFQATT and CDR2 SNEGSKA (reference sequence). V lost 0 bases to trimming and J lost 4 bases, with 11 bases between them. The CDR3 is 14 amino acids.

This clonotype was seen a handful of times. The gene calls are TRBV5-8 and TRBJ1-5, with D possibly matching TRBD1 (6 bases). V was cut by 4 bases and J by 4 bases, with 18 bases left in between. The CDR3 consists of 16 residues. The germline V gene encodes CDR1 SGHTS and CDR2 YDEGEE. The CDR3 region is CASSRAADSSNQPQHF. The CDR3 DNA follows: TGTGCCAGCAGCAGAGCCGCGGACAGCTCGAATCAGCCCCAGCATTTT.

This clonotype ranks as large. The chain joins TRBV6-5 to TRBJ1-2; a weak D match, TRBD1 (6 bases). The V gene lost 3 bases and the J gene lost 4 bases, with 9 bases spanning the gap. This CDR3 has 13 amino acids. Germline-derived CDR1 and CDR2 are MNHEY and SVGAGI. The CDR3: CASSYTGSYGYTF. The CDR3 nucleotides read TGTGCCAGCAGTTATACAGGGTCCTATGGCTACACCTTC.

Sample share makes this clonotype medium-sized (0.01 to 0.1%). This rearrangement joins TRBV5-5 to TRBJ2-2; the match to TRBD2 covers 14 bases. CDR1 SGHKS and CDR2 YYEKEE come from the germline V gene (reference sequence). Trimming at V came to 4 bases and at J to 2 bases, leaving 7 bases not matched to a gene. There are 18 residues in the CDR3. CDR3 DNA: TGTGCCAGCAGCATAGGACTAGCGGGGGGCCCTAACACCGGGGAGCTGTTTTTT. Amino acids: CASSIGLAGGPNTGELFF.

The CDR3: CASTKGGGPPPYEQYF. CDR3 nucleotide sequence: TGTGCCAGCACTAAAGGTGGCGGGCCCCCCCCCTACGAGCAGTACTTC. The chain recombines TRBV6-2 or TRBV6-3 with TRBJ2-7; D may be TRBD2 (5 bases). This CDR3 spans 16 amino acids. The ends were cut back, 7 bases at V and 2 bases at J, with 21 bases in the middle. CDR1 MNHEY and CDR2 SVGEGT come from the germline V gene.

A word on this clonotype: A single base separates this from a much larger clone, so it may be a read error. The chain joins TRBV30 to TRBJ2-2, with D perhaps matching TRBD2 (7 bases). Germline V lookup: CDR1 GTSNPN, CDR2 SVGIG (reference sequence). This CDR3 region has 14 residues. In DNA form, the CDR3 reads TGTGCCTGGAAGGGGGGGTATAACACCGGGGTGCTGTTTTTT. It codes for CAWKGGYNTGVLFF.

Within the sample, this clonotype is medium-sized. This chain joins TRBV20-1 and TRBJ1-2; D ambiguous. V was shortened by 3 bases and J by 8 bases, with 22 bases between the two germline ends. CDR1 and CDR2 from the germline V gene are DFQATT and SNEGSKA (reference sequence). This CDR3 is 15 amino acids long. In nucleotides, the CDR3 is TGCAGTGCTAGTCCCCCCTTGACGGAAACTAGGGGCTACACCTTC. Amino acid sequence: CSASPPLTETRGYTF.

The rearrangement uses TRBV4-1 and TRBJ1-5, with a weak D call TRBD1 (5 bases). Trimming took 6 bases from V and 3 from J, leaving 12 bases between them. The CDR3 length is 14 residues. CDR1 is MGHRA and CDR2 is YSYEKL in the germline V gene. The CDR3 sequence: CASSSTGVNQPQHF. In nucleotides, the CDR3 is TGCGCCAGCAGTTCCACAGGAGTCAATCAGCCCCAGCATTTT.

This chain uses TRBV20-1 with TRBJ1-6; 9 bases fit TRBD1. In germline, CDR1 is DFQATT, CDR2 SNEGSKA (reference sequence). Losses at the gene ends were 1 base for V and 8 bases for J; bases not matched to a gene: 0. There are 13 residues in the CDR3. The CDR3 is CSARGQGDSPLHF. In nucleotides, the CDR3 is TGCAGTGCTAGAGGACAGGGGGATTCACCCCTCCACTTT.

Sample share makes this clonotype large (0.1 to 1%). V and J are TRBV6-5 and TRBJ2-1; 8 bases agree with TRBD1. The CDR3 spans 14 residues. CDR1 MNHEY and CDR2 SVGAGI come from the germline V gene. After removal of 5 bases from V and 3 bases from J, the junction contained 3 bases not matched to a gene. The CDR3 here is CASSQQGGYNEQFF. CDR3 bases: TGTGCCAGCAGTCAACAGGGGGGCTACAATGAGCAGTTCTTC.